The clone carrying this T cell receptor (beta chain) showed up just a few times. As yet, its antigen is unknown. The data belong to a study of beta chain features in type 1 diabetes. Study results and caveats: Among all four CD4+ subsets, Type 1 diabetes patients had TCRB CDR3s that were moderately but significantly shorter. Fewer junction insertions and more nucleotide deletions appeared in type 1 diabetes patients.

The sequenced template was cDNA made from the entire isolated RNA. There were some 3.6 million reads on average in the naive, central memory and regulatory T cell samples. Measured with immunoSEQ multiplex PCR; TCRdb has only the in-frame clones, and not every one. The profile shows 120,000 or so clones, approximately 15% of them singletons. The ends were cut back, 0 bases at V and 3 bases at J, with 15 bases in the middle. Germline V CDR1 and CDR2: SGHRS, YFSETQ. The CDR3 totals 16 residues. The sample comprised central memory CD4+ T cells from blood. The chain combines TRBV5-1 with TRBJ1-1; D is perhaps TRBD1 (5 bases). The receptor was derived from a young man with type 1 diabetes. CDR3 DNA sequence: TGCGCCAGCAGCTTGGCCCCGGGGCAATCGGACACTGAAGCTTTCTTT. It translates to CASSLAPGQSDTEAFF.